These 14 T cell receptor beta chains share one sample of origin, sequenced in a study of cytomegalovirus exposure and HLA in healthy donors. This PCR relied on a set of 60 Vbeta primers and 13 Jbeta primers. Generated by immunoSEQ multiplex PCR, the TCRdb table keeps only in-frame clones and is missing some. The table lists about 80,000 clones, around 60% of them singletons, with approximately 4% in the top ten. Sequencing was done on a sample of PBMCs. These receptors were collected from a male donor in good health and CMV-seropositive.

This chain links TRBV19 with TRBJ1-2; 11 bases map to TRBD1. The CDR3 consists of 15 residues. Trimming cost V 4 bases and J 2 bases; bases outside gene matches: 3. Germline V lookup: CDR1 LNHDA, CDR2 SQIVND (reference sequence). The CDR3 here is CASSTGQGANYGYTF. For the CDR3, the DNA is TGTGCCAGTAGTACAGGACAGGGGGCAAACTATGGCTACACCTTC.

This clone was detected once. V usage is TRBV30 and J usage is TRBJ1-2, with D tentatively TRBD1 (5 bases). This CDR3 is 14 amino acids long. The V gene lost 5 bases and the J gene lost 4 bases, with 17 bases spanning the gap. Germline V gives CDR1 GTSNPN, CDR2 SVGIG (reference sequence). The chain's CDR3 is CAWHPRTLIYGYTF. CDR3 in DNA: TGTGCCTGGCACCCTAGGACACTCATCTATGGCTACACCTTC.

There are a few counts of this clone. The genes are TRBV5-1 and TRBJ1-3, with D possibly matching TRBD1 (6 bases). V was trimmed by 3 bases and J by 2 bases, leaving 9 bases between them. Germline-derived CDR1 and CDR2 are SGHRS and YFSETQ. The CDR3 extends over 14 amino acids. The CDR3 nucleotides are TGCGCCAGCAGCTGGGACACAACTGGAAACACCATATATTTT. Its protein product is CASSWDTTGNTIYF.

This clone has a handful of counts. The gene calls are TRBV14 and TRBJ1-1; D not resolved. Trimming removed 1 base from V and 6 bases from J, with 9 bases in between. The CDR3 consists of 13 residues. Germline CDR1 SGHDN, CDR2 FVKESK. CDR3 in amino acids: CASSQVYGAEAFF. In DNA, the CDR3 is TGTGCCAGCAGCCAAGTATACGGAGCTGAAGCTTTCTTT.

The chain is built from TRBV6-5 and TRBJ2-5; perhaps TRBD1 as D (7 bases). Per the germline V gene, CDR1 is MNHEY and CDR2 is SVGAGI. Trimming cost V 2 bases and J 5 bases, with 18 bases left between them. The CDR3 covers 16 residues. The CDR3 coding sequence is TGTGCCAGCAGTTACCGTAGACAGGGAGGTCCGGAGACCCAGTACTTC. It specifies CASSYRRQGGPETQYF.

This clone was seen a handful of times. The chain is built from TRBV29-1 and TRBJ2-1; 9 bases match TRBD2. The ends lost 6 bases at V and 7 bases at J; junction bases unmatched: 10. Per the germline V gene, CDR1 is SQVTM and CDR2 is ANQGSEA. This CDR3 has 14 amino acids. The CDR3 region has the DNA TGCAGCGTAGCCCGGGCGGGAGGGAAGAATGAGCAGTTCTTC. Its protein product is CSVARAGGKNEQFF.

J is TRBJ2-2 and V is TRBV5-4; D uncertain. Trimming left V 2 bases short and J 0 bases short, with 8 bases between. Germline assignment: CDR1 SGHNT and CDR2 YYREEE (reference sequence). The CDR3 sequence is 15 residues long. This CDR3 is CASSFEAPNTGELFF. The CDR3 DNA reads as TGTGCCAGCAGCTTCGAAGCGCCGAACACCGGGGAGCTGTTTTTT.

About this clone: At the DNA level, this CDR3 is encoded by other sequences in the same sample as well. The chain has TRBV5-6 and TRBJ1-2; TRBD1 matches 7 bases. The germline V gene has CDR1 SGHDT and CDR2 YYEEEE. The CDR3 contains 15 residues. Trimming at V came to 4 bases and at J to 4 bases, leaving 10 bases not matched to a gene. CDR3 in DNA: TGTGCCAGCAGCCTGGAGGCAGGGGGAGCCTATGGCTACACCTTC. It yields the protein CASSLEAGGAYGYTF.

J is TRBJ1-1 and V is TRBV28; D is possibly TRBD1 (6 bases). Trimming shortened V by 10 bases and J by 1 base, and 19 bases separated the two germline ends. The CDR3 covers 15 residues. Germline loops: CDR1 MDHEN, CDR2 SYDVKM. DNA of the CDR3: TGTGCCACCGCCCTGGGGGGGGCCCCGAACACTGAAGCTTTCTTT. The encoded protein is CATALGGAPNTEAFF.

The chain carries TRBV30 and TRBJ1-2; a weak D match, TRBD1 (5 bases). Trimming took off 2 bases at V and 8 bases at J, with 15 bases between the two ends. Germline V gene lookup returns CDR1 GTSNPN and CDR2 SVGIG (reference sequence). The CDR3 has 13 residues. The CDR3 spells CAWSRAGLQGYTF. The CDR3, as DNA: TGTGCCTGGAGTAGGGCAGGGCTGCAGGGCTACACCTTC.

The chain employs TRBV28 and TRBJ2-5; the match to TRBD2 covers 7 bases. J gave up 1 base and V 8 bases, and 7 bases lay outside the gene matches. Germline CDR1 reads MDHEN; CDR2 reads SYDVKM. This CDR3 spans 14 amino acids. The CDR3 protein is CASALAGVQETQYF. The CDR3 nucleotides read TGTGCCAGCGCCCTCGCGGGGGTCCAAGAGACCCAGTACTTC. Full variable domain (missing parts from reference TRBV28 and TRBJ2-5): DVKVTQSSRYLVKRTGEKVFLECVQDMDHENMFWYRQDPGLGLRLIYFSYDVKMKEKGDIPEGYSVSREKKERFSLILESASTNQTSMYLCASALAGVQETQYFGPGTRLLVL.

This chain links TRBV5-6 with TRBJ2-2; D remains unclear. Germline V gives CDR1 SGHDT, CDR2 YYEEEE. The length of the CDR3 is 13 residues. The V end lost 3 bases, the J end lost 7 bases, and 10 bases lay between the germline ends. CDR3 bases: TGTGCCAGCAGCTACACTGGGCTCGGGGAGCTGTTTTTT. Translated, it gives CASSYTGLGELFF.

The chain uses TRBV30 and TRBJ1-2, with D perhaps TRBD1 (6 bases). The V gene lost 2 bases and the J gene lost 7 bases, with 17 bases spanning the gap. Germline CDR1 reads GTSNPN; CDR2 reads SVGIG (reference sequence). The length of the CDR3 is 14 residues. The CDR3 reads CAWSLNRAYAGYTF. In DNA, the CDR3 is TGTGCCTGGAGTTTGAACAGGGCCTATGCTGGCTACACCTTC.

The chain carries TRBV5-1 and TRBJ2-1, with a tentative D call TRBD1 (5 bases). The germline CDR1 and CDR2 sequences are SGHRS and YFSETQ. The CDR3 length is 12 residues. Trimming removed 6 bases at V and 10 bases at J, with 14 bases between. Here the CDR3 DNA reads TGCGCCAGCACCAATACCCGGACAGAGCAGTTCTTC. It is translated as CASTNTRTEQFF.